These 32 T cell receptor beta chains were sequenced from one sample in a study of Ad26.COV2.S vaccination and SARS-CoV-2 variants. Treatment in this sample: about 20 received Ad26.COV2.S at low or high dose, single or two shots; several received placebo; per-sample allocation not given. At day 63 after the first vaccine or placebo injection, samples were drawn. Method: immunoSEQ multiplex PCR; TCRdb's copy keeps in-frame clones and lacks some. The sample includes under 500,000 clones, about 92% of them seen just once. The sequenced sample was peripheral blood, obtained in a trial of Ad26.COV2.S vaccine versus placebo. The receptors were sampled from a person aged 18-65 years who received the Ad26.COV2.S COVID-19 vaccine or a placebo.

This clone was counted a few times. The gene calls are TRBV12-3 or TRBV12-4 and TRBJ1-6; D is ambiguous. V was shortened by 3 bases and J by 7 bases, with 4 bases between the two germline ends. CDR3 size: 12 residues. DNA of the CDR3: TGTGCCAGCAGTTTGGGAAATTCACCCCTCCACTTT. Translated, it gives CASSLGNSPLHF.

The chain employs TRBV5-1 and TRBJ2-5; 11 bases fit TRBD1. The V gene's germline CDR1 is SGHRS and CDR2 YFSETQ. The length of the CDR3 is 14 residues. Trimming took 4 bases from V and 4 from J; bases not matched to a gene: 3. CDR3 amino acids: CASSTGTGGETQYF. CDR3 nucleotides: TGCGCCAGCAGCACGGGGACAGGGGGAGAGACCCAGTACTTC. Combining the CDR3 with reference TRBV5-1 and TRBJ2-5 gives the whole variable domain KAGVTQTPRYLIKTRGQQVTLSCSPISGHRSVSWYQQTPGQGLQFLFEYFSETQRNKGNFPGRFSGRQFSNSRSEMNVSTLELGDSALYLCASSTGTGGETQYFGPGTRLLVL.

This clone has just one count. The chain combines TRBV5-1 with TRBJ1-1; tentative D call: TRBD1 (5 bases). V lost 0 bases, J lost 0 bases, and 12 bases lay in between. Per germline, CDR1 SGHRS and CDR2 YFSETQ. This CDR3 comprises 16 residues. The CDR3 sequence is CASSLAAGRVNTEAFF. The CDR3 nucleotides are TGCGCCAGCAGCTTGGCCGCAGGGCGGGTGAACACTGAAGCTTTCTTT.

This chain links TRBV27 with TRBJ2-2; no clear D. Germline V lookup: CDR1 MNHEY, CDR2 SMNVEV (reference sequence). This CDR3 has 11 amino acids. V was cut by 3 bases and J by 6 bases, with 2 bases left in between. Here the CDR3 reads CASSLAGELFF. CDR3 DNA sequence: TGTGCCAGCAGTTTGGCCGGGGAGCTGTTTTTT.

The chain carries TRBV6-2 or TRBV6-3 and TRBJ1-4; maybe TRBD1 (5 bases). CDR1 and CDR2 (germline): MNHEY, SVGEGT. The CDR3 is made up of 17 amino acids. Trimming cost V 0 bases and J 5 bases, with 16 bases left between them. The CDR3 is CASSYSGPRPENEKLFF. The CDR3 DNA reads TGTGCCAGCAGTTACTCGGGACCGAGGCCCGAAAATGAAAAACTGTTTTTT.

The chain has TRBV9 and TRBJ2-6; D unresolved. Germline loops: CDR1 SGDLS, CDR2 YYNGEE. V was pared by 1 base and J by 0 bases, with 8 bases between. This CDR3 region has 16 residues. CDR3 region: CASSVLGSSGANVLTF. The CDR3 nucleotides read TGTGCCAGCAGCGTACTCGGTTCCTCTGGGGCCAACGTCCTGACTTTC.

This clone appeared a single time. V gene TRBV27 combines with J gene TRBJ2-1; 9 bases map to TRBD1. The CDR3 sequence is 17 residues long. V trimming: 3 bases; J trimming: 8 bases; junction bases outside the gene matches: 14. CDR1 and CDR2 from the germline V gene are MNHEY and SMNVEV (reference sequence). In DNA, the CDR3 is TGTGCCAGCAGTTTTTTTAGGAGGACAGGGGAGGTGGATGAGCAGTTCTTC. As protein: CASSFFRRTGEVDEQFF.

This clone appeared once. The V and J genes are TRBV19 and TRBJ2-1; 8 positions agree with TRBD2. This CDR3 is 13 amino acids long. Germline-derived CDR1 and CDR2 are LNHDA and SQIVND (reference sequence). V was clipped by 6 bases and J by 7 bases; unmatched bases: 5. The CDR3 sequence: CASRPGLGNEQFF. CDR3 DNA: TGTGCCAGTAGACCGGGACTAGGGAATGAGCAGTTCTTC.

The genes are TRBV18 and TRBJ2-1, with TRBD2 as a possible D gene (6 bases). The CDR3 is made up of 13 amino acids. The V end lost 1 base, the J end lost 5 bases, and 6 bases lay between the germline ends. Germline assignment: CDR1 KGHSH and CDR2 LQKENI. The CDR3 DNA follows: TGTGCCAGCTCACCACAGCGGGACAATGAGCAGTTCTTC. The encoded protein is CASSPQRDNEQFF.

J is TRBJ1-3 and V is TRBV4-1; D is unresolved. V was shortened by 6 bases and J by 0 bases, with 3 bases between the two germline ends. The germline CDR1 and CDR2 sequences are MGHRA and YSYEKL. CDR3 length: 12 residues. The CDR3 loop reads CASRSSGNTIYF. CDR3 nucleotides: TGCGCCAGCAGGAGCTCTGGAAACACCATATATTTT.

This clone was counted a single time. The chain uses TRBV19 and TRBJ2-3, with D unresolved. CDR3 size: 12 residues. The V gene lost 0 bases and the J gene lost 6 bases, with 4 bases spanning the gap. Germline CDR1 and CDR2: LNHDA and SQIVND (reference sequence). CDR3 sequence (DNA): TGTGCCAGTAGTATAGAAGGGGATACGCAGTATTTT. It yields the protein CASSIEGDTQYF.

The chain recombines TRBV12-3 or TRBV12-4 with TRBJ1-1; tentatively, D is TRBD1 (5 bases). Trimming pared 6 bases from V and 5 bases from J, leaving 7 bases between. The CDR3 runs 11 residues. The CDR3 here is CASRGETEAFF. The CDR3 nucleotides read TGTGCCAGCAGGGGGGAGACTGAAGCTTTCTTT.

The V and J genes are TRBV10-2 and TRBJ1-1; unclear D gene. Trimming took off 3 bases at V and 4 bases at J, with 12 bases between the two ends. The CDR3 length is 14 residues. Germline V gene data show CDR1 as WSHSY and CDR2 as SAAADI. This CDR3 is CASSEFGVRTEAFF. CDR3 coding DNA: TGCGCCAGCAGTGAATTTGGGGTGCGCACTGAAGCTTTCTTT.

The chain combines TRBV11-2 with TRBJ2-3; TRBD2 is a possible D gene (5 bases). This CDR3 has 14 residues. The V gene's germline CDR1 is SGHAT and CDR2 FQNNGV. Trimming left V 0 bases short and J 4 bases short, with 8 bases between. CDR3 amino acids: CASSLELGADTQYF. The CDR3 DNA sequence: TGTGCCAGCAGCTTAGAGTTGGGAGCAGATACGCAGTATTTT.

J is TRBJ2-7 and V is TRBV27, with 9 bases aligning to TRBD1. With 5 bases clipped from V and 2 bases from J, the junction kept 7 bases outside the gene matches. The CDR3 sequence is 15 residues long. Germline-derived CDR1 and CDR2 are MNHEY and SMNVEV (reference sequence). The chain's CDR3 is CASSIVGQGTYEQYF. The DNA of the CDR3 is TGTGCCAGCAGTATCGTGGGACAGGGCACCTACGAGCAGTACTTC.

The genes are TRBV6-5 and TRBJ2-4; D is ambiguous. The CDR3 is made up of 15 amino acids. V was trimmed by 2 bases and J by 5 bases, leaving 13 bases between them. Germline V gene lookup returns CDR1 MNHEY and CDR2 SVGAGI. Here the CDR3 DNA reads TGTGCCAGCAGTTACGGTTGGAAGGGCGAAAACATTCAGTACTTC. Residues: CASSYGWKGENIQYF.

This CDR3 reads CASSEEDRGSTEAFF. The CDR3 coding sequence is TGTGCCAGCAGTGAAGAAGACAGGGGGAGCACTGAAGCTTTCTTT. This chain links TRBV2 with TRBJ1-1; 9 bases align to TRBD1. The trim removed 1 base at V and 4 bases at J, leaving 4 bases unmatched. The CDR3 is 15 residues long. Germline values: CDR1 SNHLY, CDR2 FYNNEI.

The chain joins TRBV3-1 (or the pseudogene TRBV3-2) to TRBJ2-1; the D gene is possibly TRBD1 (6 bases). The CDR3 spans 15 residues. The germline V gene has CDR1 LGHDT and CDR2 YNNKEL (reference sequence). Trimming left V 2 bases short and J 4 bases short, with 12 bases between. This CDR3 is CASSQRTAIYNEQFF. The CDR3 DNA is TGTGCCAGCAGCCAACGGACAGCGATATACAATGAGCAGTTCTTC.

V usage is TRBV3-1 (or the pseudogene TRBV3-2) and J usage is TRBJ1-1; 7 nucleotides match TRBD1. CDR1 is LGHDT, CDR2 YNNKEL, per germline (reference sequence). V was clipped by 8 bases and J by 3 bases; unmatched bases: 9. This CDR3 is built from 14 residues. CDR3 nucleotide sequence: TGTGCCAGCTCCGACAGGGCGTTTGACACTGAAGCTTTCTTT. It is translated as CASSDRAFDTEAFF.

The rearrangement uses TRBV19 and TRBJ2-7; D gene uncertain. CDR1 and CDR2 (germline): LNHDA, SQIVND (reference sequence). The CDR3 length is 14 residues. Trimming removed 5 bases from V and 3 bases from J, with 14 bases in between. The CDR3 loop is CASSPSAVLYEQYF. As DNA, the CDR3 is TGTGCCAGTAGTCCTAGTGCCGTCCTCTACGAGCAGTACTTC. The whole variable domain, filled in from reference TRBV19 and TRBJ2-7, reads DGGITQSPKYLFRKEGQNVTLSCEQNLNHDAMYWYRQDPGQGLRLIYYSQIVNDFQKGDIAEGYSVSREKKESFPLTVTSAQKNPTAFYLCASSPSAVLYEQYFGPGTRLTVT.

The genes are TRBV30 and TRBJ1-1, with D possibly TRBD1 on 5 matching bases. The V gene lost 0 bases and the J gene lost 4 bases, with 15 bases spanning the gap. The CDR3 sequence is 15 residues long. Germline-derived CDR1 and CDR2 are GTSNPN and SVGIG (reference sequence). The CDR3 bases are TGTGCCTGGAGTGTACGATCTTTGGGGGGCACTGAAGCTTTCTTT. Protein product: CAWSVRSLGGTEAFF. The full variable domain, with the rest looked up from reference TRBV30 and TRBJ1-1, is SQTIHQWPATLVQPVGSPLSLECTVEGTSNPNLYWYRQAAGRGLQLLFYSVGIGQISSEVPQNLSASRPQDRQFILSSKKLLLSDSGFYLCAWSVRSLGGTEAFFGQGTRLTVV.

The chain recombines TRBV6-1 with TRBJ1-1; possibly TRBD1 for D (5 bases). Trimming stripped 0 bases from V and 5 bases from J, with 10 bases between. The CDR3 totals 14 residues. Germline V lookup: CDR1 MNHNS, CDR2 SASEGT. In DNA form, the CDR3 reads TGTGCCAGCAGTGAAGCGGGGGGTCGGACTGAAGCTTTCTTT. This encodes CASSEAGGRTEAFF.

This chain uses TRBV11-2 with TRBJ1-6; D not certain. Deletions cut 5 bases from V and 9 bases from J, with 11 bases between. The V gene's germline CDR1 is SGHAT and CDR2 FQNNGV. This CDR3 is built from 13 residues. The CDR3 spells CASSVRRGSPLHF. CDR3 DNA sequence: TGTGCCAGCAGCGTCCGTCGGGGTTCACCCCTCCACTTT.

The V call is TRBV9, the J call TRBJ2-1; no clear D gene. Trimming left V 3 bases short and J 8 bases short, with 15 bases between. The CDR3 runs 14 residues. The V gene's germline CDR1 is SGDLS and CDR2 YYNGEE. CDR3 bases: TGTGCCAGCAGCGCCTCCGTGGGTGGCTATGAGCAGTTCTTC. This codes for CASSASVGGYEQFF.

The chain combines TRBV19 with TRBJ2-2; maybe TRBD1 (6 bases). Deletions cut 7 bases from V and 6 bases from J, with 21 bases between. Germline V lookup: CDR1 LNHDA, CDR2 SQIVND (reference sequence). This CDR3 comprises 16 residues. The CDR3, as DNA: TGTGCCAGTACCCTCAGGGAGACAGGCGTCGCCGGGGAGCTGTTTTTT. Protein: CASTLRETGVAGELFF.

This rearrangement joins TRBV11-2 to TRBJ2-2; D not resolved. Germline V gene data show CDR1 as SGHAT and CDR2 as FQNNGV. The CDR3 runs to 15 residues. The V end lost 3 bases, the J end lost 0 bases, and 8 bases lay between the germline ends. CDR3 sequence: CASSFIVPNTGELFF. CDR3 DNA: TGTGCCAGCAGCTTCATTGTCCCGAACACCGGGGAGCTGTTTTTT.

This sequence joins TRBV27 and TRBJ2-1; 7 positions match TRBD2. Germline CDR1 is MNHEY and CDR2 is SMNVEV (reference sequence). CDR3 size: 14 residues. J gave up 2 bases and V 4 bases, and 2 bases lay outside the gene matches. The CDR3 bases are TGTGCCAGCAGTTGGCGGGGGACCTACAATGAGCAGTTCTTC. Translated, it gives CASSWRGTYNEQFF.

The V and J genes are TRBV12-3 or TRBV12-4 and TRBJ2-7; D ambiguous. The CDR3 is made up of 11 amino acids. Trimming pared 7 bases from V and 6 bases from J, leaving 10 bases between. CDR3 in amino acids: CASMGGVEQYF. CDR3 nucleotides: TGTGCCAGCATGGGTGGGGTCGAGCAGTACTTC.

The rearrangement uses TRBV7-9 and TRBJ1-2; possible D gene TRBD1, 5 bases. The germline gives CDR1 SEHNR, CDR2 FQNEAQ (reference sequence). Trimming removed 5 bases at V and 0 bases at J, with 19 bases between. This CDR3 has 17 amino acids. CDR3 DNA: TGTGCCAGCAGCCGGCGGACCTCAGGGAAGGCTAACTATGGCTACACCTTC. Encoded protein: CASSRRTSGKANYGYTF.

Here the CDR3 DNA reads TGCGCCAGCAGCGGGCACTATAATGAAAAACTGTTTTTT. The encoded protein is CASSGHYNEKLFF. The chain joins TRBV4-3 to TRBJ1-4; D uncertain. Germline values: CDR1 LGHNA, CDR2 YSLEER. V dropped 5 bases and J dropped 4 bases, with 8 bases sitting between them. The length of the CDR3 is 13 residues.

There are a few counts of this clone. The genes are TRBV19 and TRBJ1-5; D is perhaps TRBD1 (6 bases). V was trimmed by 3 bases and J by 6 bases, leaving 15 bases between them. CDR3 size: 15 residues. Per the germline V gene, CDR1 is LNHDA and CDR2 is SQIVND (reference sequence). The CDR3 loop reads CASSMLGLQGQPQHF. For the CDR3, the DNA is TGTGCCAGTAGTATGTTGGGGCTACAGGGTCAGCCCCAGCATTTT.

The CDR3 nucleotides are TGTGCCAGTAGTATTCAACACCAGGGCGTCTATGGCTACACCTTC. Residues: CASSIQHQGVYGYTF. V and J are TRBV19 and TRBJ1-2, with D perhaps TRBD1 (5 bases). V was trimmed by 3 bases and J by 4 bases, leaving 15 bases between them. CDR3 length: 15 residues. Germline lookup yields CDR1 LNHDA and CDR2 SQIVND (reference sequence).